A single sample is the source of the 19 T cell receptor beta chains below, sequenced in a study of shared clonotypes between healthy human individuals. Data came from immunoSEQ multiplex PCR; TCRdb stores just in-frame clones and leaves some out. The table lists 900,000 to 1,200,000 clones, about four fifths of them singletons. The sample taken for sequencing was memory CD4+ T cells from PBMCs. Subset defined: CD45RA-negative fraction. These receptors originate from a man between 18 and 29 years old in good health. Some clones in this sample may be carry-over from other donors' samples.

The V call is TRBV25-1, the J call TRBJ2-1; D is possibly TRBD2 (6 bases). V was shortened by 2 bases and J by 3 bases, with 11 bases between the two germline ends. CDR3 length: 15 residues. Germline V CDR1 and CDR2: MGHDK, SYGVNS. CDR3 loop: CASSEKGGLYNEQFF. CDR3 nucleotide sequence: TGTGCCAGCAGTGAAAAGGGAGGTCTCTACAATGAGCAGTTCTTC.

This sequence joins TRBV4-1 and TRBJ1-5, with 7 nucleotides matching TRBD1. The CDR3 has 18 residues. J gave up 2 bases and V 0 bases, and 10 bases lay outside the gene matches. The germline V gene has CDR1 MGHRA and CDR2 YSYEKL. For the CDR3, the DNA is TGCGCCAGCAGCCAAGACCCTACCGGAGGACAGGGCAATCAGCCCCAGCATTTT. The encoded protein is CASSQDPTGGQGNQPQHF.

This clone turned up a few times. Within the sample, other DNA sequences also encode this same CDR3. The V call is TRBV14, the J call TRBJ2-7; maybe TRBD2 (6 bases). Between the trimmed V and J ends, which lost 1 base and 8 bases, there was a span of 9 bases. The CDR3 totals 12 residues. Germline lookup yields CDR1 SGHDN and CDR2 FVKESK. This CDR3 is CASSQGRGKQYF. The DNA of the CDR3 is TGTGCCAGCAGCCAAGGGCGGGGCAAGCAGTACTTC.

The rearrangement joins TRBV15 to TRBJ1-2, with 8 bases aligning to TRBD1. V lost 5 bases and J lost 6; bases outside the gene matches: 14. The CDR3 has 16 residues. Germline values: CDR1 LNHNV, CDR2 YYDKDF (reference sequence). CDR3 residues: CATSSGLGQGFDGYTF. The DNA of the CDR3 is TGTGCCACCAGCTCCGGACTTGGACAGGGATTCGATGGCTACACCTTC.

For the CDR3, the DNA is TGTGCCAGCAGTGACTCGATGGGGGCTAATGAAAAACTGTTTTTT. Residues: CASSDSMGANEKLFF. The genes are TRBV6-4 and TRBJ1-4, with a tentative D call TRBD1 (5 bases). The CDR3 is made up of 15 amino acids. Deletions cut 0 bases from V and 3 bases from J, with 8 bases between. The germline V gene has CDR1 MRHNA and CDR2 SNTAGT.

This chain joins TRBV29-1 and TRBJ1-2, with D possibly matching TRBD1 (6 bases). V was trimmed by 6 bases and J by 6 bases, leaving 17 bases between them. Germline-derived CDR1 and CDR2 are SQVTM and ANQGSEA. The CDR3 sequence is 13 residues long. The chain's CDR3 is CSVAPQGSHGYTF. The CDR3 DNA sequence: TGCAGCGTCGCTCCCCAGGGGAGCCATGGCTACACCTTC.

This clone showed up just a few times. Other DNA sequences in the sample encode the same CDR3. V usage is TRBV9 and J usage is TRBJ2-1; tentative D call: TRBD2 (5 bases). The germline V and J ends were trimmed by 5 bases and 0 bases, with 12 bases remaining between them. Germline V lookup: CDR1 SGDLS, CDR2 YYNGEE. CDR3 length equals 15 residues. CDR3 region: CASSGLGSSYNEQFF. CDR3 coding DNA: TGTGCCAGCAGTGGACTGGGAAGCTCCTACAATGAGCAGTTCTTC.

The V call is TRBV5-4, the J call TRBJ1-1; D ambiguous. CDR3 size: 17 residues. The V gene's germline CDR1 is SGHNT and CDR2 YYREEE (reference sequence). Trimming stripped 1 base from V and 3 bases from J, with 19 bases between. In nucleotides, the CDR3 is TGTGCCAGCAGCTTGAATAGTTTAGGGAATACGGACACTGAAGCTTTCTTT. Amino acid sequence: CASSLNSLGNTDTEAFF.

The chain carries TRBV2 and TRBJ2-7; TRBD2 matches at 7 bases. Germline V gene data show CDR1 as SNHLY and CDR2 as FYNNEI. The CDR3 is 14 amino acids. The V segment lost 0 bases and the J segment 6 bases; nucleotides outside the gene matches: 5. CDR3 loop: CASSEAYGGSEQYF. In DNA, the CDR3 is TGTGCCAGCAGTGAAGCTTACGGGGGGTCCGAGCAGTACTTC.

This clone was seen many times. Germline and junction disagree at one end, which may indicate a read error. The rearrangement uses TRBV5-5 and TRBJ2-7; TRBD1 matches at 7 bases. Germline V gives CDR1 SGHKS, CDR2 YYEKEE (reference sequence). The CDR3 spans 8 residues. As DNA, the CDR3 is TGTGCCACTGGGACAGTTCGCTTC. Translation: CATGTVRF.

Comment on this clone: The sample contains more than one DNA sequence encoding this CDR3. CDR3 nucleotides: TGTGCCAGCAGTTTAGTTCGGCGAAACACTGAAGCTTTCTTT. Translating gives CASSLVRRNTEAFF. The chain recombines TRBV28 with TRBJ1-1; D remains unclear. Trimming removed 2 bases from V and 2 bases from J, with 9 bases in between. The CDR3 is 14 amino acids. Germline CDR1 reads MDHEN; CDR2 reads SYDVKM.

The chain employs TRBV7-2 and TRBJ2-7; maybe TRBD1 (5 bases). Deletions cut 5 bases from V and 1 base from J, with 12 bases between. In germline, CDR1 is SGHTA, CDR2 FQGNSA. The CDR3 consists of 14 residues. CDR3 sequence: CASSQDRMSYEQYF. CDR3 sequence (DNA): TGTGCCAGCAGCCAAGACAGAATGTCCTACGAGCAGTACTTC.

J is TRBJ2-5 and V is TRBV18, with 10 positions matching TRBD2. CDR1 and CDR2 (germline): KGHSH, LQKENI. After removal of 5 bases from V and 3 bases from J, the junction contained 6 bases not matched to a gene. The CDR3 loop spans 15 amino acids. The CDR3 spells CASSGRTSGKETQYF. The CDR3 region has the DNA TGTGCCAGCTCAGGTCGGACTAGCGGTAAAGAGACCCAGTACTTC.

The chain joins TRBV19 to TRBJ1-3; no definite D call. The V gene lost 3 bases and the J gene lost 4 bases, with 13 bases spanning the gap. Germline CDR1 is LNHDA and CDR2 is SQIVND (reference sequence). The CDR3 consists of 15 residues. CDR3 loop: CASSMFVGSGNTIYF. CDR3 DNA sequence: TGTGCCAGTAGTATGTTCGTAGGGTCCGGAAACACCATATATTTT. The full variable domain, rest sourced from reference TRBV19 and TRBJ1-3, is DGGITQSPKYLFRKEGQNVTLSCEQNLNHDAMYWYRQDPGQGLRLIYYSQIVNDFQKGDIAEGYSVSREKKESFPLTVTSAQKNPTAFYLCASSMFVGSGNTIYFGEGSWLTVV.

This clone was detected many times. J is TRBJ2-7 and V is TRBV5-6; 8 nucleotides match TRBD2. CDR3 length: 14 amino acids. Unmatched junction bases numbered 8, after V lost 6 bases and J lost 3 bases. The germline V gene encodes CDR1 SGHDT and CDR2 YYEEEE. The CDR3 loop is CASTSRLAGYEQYF. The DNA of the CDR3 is TGTGCCAGCACCAGCAGGCTAGCGGGCTACGAGCAGTACTTC.

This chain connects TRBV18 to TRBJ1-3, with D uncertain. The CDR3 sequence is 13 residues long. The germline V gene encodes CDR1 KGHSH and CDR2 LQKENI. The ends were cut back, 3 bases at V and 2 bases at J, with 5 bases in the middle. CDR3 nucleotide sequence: TGTGCCAGCTCACCGATGGCTGGAAACACCATATATTTT. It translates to CASSPMAGNTIYF.

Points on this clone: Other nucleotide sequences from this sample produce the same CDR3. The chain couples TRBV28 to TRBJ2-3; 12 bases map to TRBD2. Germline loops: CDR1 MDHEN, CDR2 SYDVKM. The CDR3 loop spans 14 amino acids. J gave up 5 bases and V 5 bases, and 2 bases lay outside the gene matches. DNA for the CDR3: TGTGCCAGCAGTCTGGGACTAGCGGGAGATACGCAGTATTTT. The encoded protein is CASSLGLAGDTQYF.

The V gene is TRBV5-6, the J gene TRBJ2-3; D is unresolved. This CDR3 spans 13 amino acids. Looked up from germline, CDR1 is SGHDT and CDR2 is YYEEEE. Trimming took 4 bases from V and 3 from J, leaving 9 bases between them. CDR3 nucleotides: TGTGCCAGCAGCGTGATATCGACAGATACGCAGTATTTT. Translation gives CASSVISTDTQYF.

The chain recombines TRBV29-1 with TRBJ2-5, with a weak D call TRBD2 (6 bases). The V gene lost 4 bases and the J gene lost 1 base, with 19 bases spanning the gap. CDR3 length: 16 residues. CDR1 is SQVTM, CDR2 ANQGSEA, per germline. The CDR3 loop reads CSVAEGLAGPQETQYF. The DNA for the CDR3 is TGCAGCGTTGCAGAGGGTTTGGCGGGACCCCAAGAGACCCAGTACTTC.